The 30 T cell receptor beta chains below come from one sample, sequenced in a study of Graves' ophthalmopathy and Graves' hyperthyroidism. Amplifying from RNA transcripts, the study obtained TCR beta CDR3 regions. First-round RT-PCR relied on HTBI primers, and a second-round multiplex PCR came next. TCRdb re-called the multiplex PCR reads with MiXCR, one entry per CDR3 protein. This sample yields 400,000 or so distinct CDR3 sequences, of which approximately 18% are seen a single time; 2% to 3% belongs to the top ten. The specimen sequenced was peripheral blood. These receptor sequences come from an adult woman with stable Graves' hyperthyroidism.

With regard to this clonotype: Being one base from a much bigger clone, this may be a read error. V and J are TRBV24-1 and TRBJ1-2; a weak D match, TRBD1 (6 bases). Germline lookup yields CDR1 KGHDR and CDR2 SFDVKD. The CDR3 is made up of 12 amino acids. CDR3 region: CAASADRLGYTF. In nucleotides, the CDR3 is TGTGCCGCCAGCGCTGACAGGCTCGGCTACACCTTC.

Ten or more counts support this clonotype. This rearrangement joins TRBV9 to TRBJ1-1; no clear D gene. The V end lost 4 bases, the J end lost 6 bases, and 16 bases lay between the germline ends. Germline V gives CDR1 SGDLS, CDR2 YYNGEE. CDR3 size: 14 residues. As DNA, the CDR3 is TGTGCCAGCAGCCAAGCGGCAGCTTGGGCTGAAGCTTTCTTT. Its translation: CASSQAAAWAEAFF. Combining the CDR3 with reference TRBV9 and TRBJ1-1 gives the whole variable domain DSGVTQTPKHLITATGQRVTLRCSPRSGDLSVYWYQQSLDQGLQFLIQYYNGEERAKGNILERFSAQQFPDLHSELNLSSLELGDSALYFCASSQAAAWAEAFFGQGTRLTVV.

This clonotype was seen at least ten times. V and J are TRBV7-2 and TRBJ2-5; tentative D call: TRBD2 (6 bases). Trimming stripped 2 bases from V and 5 bases from J, with 9 bases between. The CDR3 runs 13 residues. Germline values: CDR1 SGHTA, CDR2 FQGNSA. The CDR3 reads CASSLRRGETQYF. The CDR3 region has the DNA TGTGCCAGCAGCTTACGTCGGGGGGAGACCCAGTACTTC.

This clonotype was seen ten or more times. The chain carries TRBV7-2 and TRBJ1-2, with D maybe TRBD1 (6 bases). Germline CDR1 reads SGHTA; CDR2 reads FQGNSA. The germline V and J ends were trimmed by 2 bases and 4 bases, with 20 bases remaining between them. This CDR3 contains 17 residues. CDR3 loop: CASSLMFTGGVSYGYTF. The CDR3 DNA reads TGTGCCAGCAGCTTAATGTTTACGGGGGGCGTCTCCTATGGCTACACCTTC.

J is TRBJ2-7 and V is TRBV7-2; D not resolved. CDR3 size: 13 residues. Germline V lookup: CDR1 SGHTA, CDR2 FQGNSA. V was cut by 5 bases and J by 6 bases, with 14 bases left in between. The CDR3, as DNA: TGTGCCAGCAGCCCGCCAGCGATGCTCGAGCAGTACTTC. It codes for CASSPPAMLEQYF.

The table lists this clonotype with many counts. This chain uses TRBV6-1 with TRBJ2-3; D remains ambiguous. Germline V gene lookup returns CDR1 MNHNS and CDR2 SASEGT. CDR3 length equals 14 residues. V dropped 4 bases and J dropped 2 bases, with 10 bases sitting between them. In nucleotides, the CDR3 is TGTGCCAGCAGTGGGGGATCTATCACAGATACGCAGTATTTT. Translation: CASSGGSITDTQYF.

The rearrangement uses TRBV30 and TRBJ2-5, with TRBD2 identical over 9 bases. There are 14 residues in the CDR3. The ends lost 5 bases at V and 3 bases at J; junction bases unmatched: 7. Germline CDR1 is GTSNPN and CDR2 is SVGIG (reference sequence). CDR3 in DNA: TGTGCCTGGGTAAAAAGACTAGCGGAAGAGACCCAGTACTTC. Protein product: CAWVKRLAEETQYF.

In this sample, this clonotype turned up a few times. The rearrangement uses TRBV6-1 and TRBJ1-5; TRBD1 matches at 7 bases. J lost 6 bases, V lost 1 base, and 6 bases had no gene match. Germline-derived CDR1 and CDR2 are MNHNS and SASEGT. CDR3 length equals 15 residues. CDR3 coding DNA: TGTGCCAGCAGTGAAGGCACAGGGGCGGGTCAGCCCCAGCATTTT. Residues: CASSEGTGAGQPQHF.

A few counts support this clonotype. This may stem from a read error, because a much larger clone lies one nucleotide away. CDR3: CASSEARLAGQETKYF. CDR3 DNA sequence: TGTGCCAGCAGTGAAGCTCGATTGGCAGGGCAAGAGACCAAGTACTTC. The gene calls are TRBV6-1 and TRBJ2-5; tentative D call: TRBD1 (5 bases). The germline CDR1 and CDR2 sequences are MNHNS and SASEGT. The length of the CDR3 is 16 residues.

This clonotype has at least ten counts. The chain employs TRBV28 and TRBJ2-7; no reliable D call. Germline lookup yields CDR1 MDHEN and CDR2 SYDVKM. The CDR3 covers 12 residues. Between the trimmed V and J ends, which lost 2 bases and 4 bases, there was a span of 6 bases. The CDR3 region is CASSLAVYEQYF. The CDR3 region has the DNA TGTGCCAGCAGTTTAGCGGTGTACGAGCAGTACTTC.

This clonotype was seen many times. The chain couples TRBV10-3 to TRBJ1-1, with a weak D call TRBD1 (6 bases). Germline CDR1 and CDR2: ENHRY and SYGVKD. V gave up 6 bases and J gave up 1 base, with 9 bases separating them. CDR3 length: 13 residues. For the CDR3, the DNA is TGTGCCATCAGGGAGACAGGGAACACTGAAGCTTTCTTT. This gives the protein CAIRETGNTEAFF.

This clonotype was seen only a few times. Given the absence of the conserved phenylalanine or tryptophan at the CDR3 end, a read error is likely. CDR3 region: CASSQEGTGGTSGANVLTS. As DNA, the CDR3 is TGCGCTAGCAGCCAAGAAGGGACAGGGGGAACCTCTGGGGCCAACGTCCTGACTTCC. V is TRBV4-1 and J is TRBJ2-6, with 11 bases matching TRBD1. The CDR3 consists of 19 residues. Germline lookup yields CDR1 MGHRA and CDR2 YSYEKL.

A few counts support this clonotype. This chain uses TRBV18 with TRBJ1-5, with 9 nucleotides matching TRBD1. V gave up 3 bases and J gave up 7 bases; unmatched junction bases: 7. Germline loops: CDR1 KGHSH, CDR2 LQKENI. The CDR3 runs to 15 residues. The CDR3 region is CASSPDRGAEQPQHF. DNA for the CDR3: TGTGCCAGCTCACCGGACAGGGGCGCCGAACAGCCCCAGCATTTT.

This clonotype has ten or more counts. The chain's CDR3 is CASSQPGRQETQYF. Here the CDR3 DNA reads TGTGCCAGCAGCCAACCCGGCAGACAAGAGACCCAGTACTTC. The gene calls are TRBV7-8 and TRBJ2-5; no firm D call. The CDR3 totals 14 residues. V was clipped by 5 bases and J by 2 bases, with 12 bases between them. Germline V gives CDR1 SGHVS, CDR2 FQNEAQ.

This clonotype occurred many times. The CDR3 reads CASSPGTRGYGYTF. CDR3 in DNA: TGTGCCAGCAGCCCAGGGACCCGAGGCTATGGCTACACCTTC. V usage is TRBV6-1 and J usage is TRBJ1-2; D perhaps matches TRBD1 (5 bases). The CDR3 sequence is 14 residues long. Trimming removed 6 bases at V and 4 bases at J, with 15 bases between. The germline gives CDR1 MNHNS, CDR2 SASEGT.

Details on this clonotype: A read error may produce the germline difference seen at one junction end. The chain employs TRBV7-9 and TRBJ2-5, with D unresolved. Germline loops: CDR1 SEHNR, CDR2 FQNEAQ (reference sequence). This CDR3 comprises 14 residues. The CDR3 is CASSYQAILQTQYF. The CDR3 DNA reads TGTGCCAGCAGCTACCAGGCTATCCTCCAGACCCAGTACTTT.

On this clonotype itself: The junction differs from germline at one of its ends, possibly a read error. The chain carries TRBV6-1 and TRBJ2-7, with D perhaps TRBD1 or TRBD2 (5 bases each). The germline V gene encodes CDR1 MNHNS and CDR2 SASEGT. This CDR3 is built from 14 residues. Here the CDR3 DNA reads TGTGCCAGCAGCCGGGACCTAGACTCCTACGATCAGTACTTC. Its protein is CASSRDLDSYDQYF.

This clonotype was picked up many times. The rearrangement joins TRBV29-1 to TRBJ1-2; perhaps TRBD1 as D (5 bases). V was clipped by 3 bases and J by 6 bases, with 11 bases between them. The germline V gene encodes CDR1 SQVTM and CDR2 ANQGSEA. The CDR3 loop spans 12 amino acids. The CDR3 sequence is CSVESGTDGYTF. CDR3 sequence (DNA): TGCAGCGTTGAGTCGGGGACGGATGGCTACACCTTC.

Remarks on this clonotype: This may arise from a read error, as a much more abundant clone is one base away. The chain carries TRBV5-1 and TRBJ2-7; D gene ambiguous. V was trimmed by 0 bases and J by 0 bases, leaving 4 bases between them. This CDR3 is 13 amino acids long. Germline V gene data show CDR1 as SGHRS and CDR2 as YFSETQ. CDR3 amino acids: CASSLEFSYEQYF. In DNA form, the CDR3 reads TGCGCCAGCAGCTTGGAGTTCTCCTACGAGCAGTACTTC.

This clonotype was picked up a small number of times. V and J are TRBV28 and TRBJ2-7; D remains unclear. The CDR3 has 14 residues. Per the germline V gene, CDR1 is MDHEN and CDR2 is SYDVKM. Trimming took off 6 bases at V and 3 bases at J, with 15 bases between the two ends. The CDR3 nucleotides read TGTGCCAGCAGATTGTCGGACGGATACTACGAGCAGTACTTC. Its translation is CASRLSDGYYEQYF.

This clonotype was seen repeatedly, ten times or more. This sequence joins TRBV6-1 and TRBJ1-1, with TRBD1 matching 7 bases. V lost 9 bases and J lost 0; bases outside the gene matches: 13. This CDR3 is built from 16 residues. Germline V gives CDR1 MNHNS, CDR2 SASEGT. CDR3 region: CARFLPGQPMNTEAFF. The CDR3 DNA is TGTGCCAGGTTTCTTCCGGGACAGCCGATGAACACTGAAGCTTTCTTT.

This clonotype was counted ten times or more. V and J are TRBV12-3 or TRBV12-4 and TRBJ1-5; 8 bases fit TRBD1. The CDR3 loop spans 16 amino acids. V was clipped by 7 bases and J by 6 bases; unmatched bases: 14. CDR3 in DNA: TGTGCCAGCACCCAAAGGTACCCAGGGGGCTTTCAGCCCCAGCATTTT. Translating it yields CASTQRYPGGFQPQHF.

This clonotype has ten or more counts. The chain uses TRBV5-5 and TRBJ2-5, with 7 bases aligning to TRBD1. CDR3 size: 14 residues. Germline V gene lookup returns CDR1 SGHKS and CDR2 YYEKEE (reference sequence). Trimming removed 2 bases from V and 5 bases from J; junction bases left unmatched: 6. As DNA, the CDR3 is TGTGCCAGCAGCTTTACAGGGGAAAAGGAGACCCAGTACTTC. This translates into CASSFTGEKETQYF.

This clonotype showed up many times. J is TRBJ2-5 and V is TRBV11-2, with 10 bases matching TRBD1. The trim removed 5 bases at V and 4 bases at J, leaving 10 bases unmatched. CDR3 length: 16 residues. Germline CDR1 and CDR2: SGHAT and FQNNGV. The CDR3 bases are TGTGCCAGCAGCACCTCGGGTGACAGGGGGCGAGAGACCCAGTACTTC. It is translated as CASSTSGDRGRETQYF. Together with reference TRBV11-2 and TRBJ2-5, the CDR3 gives the full variable domain: EAGVAQSPRYKIIEKRQSVAFWCNPISGHATLYWYQQILGQGPKLLIQFQNNGVVDDSQLPKDRFSAERLKGVDSTLKIQPAKLEDSAVYLCASSTSGDRGRETQYFGPGTRLLVL.

This clonotype was counted many times. V and J are TRBV4-1 and TRBJ1-6; D gene ambiguous. There are 14 residues in the CDR3. Germline CDR1 is MGHRA and CDR2 is YSYEKL. The V and J ends lost 6 bases and 5 bases respectively, with 11 bases between them. The CDR3 loop is CASRTRIDNSPLHF. In DNA, the CDR3 is TGCGCCAGCAGGACAAGAATAGATAATTCACCCCTCCACTTT.

This clonotype was found many times. The CDR3 reads CASCRVEEVHTEAFF. As DNA, the CDR3 is TGTGCCAGCTGTCGGGTGGAGGAGGTGCACACTGAAGCTTTCTTT. The chain joins TRBV28 to TRBJ1-1; D not certain. The CDR3 totals 15 residues. With 8 bases removed from V and 3 bases from J, the gap between germline ends came to 19 bases. The germline V gene encodes CDR1 MDHEN and CDR2 SYDVKM.

The J gene is TRBJ2-7, the V gene TRBV28, with 9 bases lining up with TRBD1. Losses at the gene ends were 8 bases for V and 0 bases for J; bases not matched to a gene: 8. The CDR3 runs to 15 residues. Looked up from germline, CDR1 is MDHEN and CDR2 is SYDVKM. CDR3 region: CASSRTGGISYEQYF. DNA for the CDR3: TGTGCCAGCTCTCGAACAGGGGGCATCTCCTACGAGCAGTACTTC. Complete variable domain (other parts from reference TRBV28 and TRBJ2-7): DVKVTQSSRYLVKRTGEKVFLECVQDMDHENMFWYRQDPGLGLRLIYFSYDVKMKEKGDIPEGYSVSREKKERFSLILESASTNQTSMYLCASSRTGGISYEQYFGPGTRLTVT.

This clonotype was seen repeatedly, ten times or more. This chain joins TRBV6-1 and TRBJ2-5; D remains ambiguous. The germline gives CDR1 MNHNS, CDR2 SASEGT. The CDR3 length is 12 residues. The V gene lost 5 bases and the J gene lost 2 bases, with 6 bases spanning the gap. The CDR3 loop is CASSRPQETQYF. Written as DNA, the CDR3 is TGTGCCAGCAGTAGGCCGCAAGAGACCCAGTACTTC.

This clonotype was recorded many times. V is TRBV20-1 and J is TRBJ1-3, with D unclear. This CDR3 has 15 amino acids. Germline loops: CDR1 DFQATT, CDR2 SNEGSKA (reference sequence). Trimming removed 0 bases from V and 6 bases from J, with 15 bases in between. CDR3 DNA: TGCAGTGCTAGAGATGAACCCCGAAGGTCAAACACCATATATTTT. Its translation is CSARDEPRRSNTIYF.

The chain carries TRBV24-1 and TRBJ2-2; a possible D gene is TRBD2 (7 bases). The CDR3 is 15 residues long. V lost 3 bases and J 6 bases, leaving 13 bases between the germline ends. The germline V gene encodes CDR1 KGHDR and CDR2 SFDVKD. The CDR3: CATSDRQGRAGELFF. The CDR3 nucleotides are TGTGCCACCAGTGATCGGCAGGGGAGGGCCGGGGAGCTGTTTTTT.